This is a list of T cell receptor beta chains from one sample in a study of chemoradiotherapy in HPV16-positive cancers. Repertoires were generated with immunoSEQ multiplex PCR, while TCRdb's copy carries only in-frame clones and drops some. This repertoire shows about 68,000 clones, roughly 86% found once; its top ten account for 4% to 4.5%. Sequences were derived from blood, sampled from a patient who underwent chemoradiotherapy. The source of these receptors is a human donor with HPV-associated anogenital cancer. CDR3s include the opening cysteine and the closing phenylalanine or tryptophan. The D gene is left open where the match is weak. A clone size is listed for some rows: how often the clone was seen (once, few, many), or a class if it is expanded.

J gene | clone size | D gene | V gene | CDR3 DNA | CDR3 protein
TRBJ1-2 | few | TRBD1 | TRBV20-1 | TGCAGTGCTGGGACAGGCAATGGCTACACCTTC | CSAGTGNGYTF
TRBJ2-5 | - | TRBD2 | TRBV28 | TGTGCCAGCAGTTTTTCGAGACTAGCGAGTTTTGAAGGGGAGACCCAGTACTTC | CASSFSRLASFEGETQYF
TRBJ1-2 | - | TRBD1 | TRBV19 | TGTGCCAGTAGAGAGGTGGGACAGGGCTCACCCGGCTACACCTTC | CASREVGQGSPGYTF
TRBJ2-7 | - | - | TRBV7-9 | TGTGCCAGCAGCTTCCTCGGGGACTACGAGCAGTACTTC | CASSFLGDYEQYF
TRBJ2-2 | - | TRBD2 | TRBV5-1 | TGCGCCAGCAGCTTGGTCGGACTAGCGGGAGGCGTGAGCACCGGGGAGCTGTTTTTT | CASSLVGLAGGVSTGELFF
TRBJ2-1 | - | - | TRBV6-1 | TGTGCCAGCAGTGTTAGGGGGGACTCCTACAATGAGCAGTTCTTC | CASSVRGDSYNEQFF
TRBJ2-2 | - | TRBD2 | TRBV4-1 | TGCGCCAGCAGCCCAGCGGGGGCTTACACCGGGGAGCTGTTTTTT | CASSPAGAYTGELFF
TRBJ2-5 | - | - | TRBV30 | TGTGCCTGGAGTTACAGGGGACTCAGGGAGACCCAGTACTTC | CAWSYRGLRETQYF
TRBJ1-2 | - | TRBD1 | TRBV30 | TGTGCCTGGAGTATGACAGGGGGGGTCTATGGCTACACCTTC | CAWSMTGGVYGYTF
TRBJ2-7 | - | - | TRBV20-1 | TGCAGTGCTAGGAATTTGTGGGCGCAGTACTTC | CSARNLWAQYF
TRBJ2-7 | - | TRBD2 | TRBV11-1 | TGTGCCAGCAGCTTAGCGAGCGGGGGTTCCTACGAGCAGTACTTC | CASSLASGGSYEQYF
TRBJ1-1 | - | - | TRBV7-3 | TGTGCCAGCAGCTTTGGGCGTCCCGGGGCCACTGAAGCTTTCTTT | CASSFGRPGATEAFF
TRBJ2-7 | - | - | TRBV5-1 | TGCGCCAGCAGGCTAGACCCCGGGACACTCTCCTACGAGCAGTACTTC | CASRLDPGTLSYEQYF
TRBJ1-3 | - | - | TRBV28 | TGTGCCAGCAGTCGCACTTTAAGCTCTGGAAACACCATATATTTT | CASSRTLSSGNTIYF
TRBJ1-2 | - | - | TRBV27 | TGTGCCAGCAGTTCGGGGGTAGGGGGCTACACCTTC | CASSSGVGGYTF
TRBJ2-7 | - | - | TRBV5-6 | TGTGCCAGCAGCTTGTGGGGGGCGAGCTCCTACGAGCAGTACTTC | CASSLWGASSYEQYF
TRBJ1-2 | - | - | TRBV7-3 | TGTGCCAGCAGCTTAACGACCTCAGGCCTCTATGGCTACACCTTC | CASSLTTSGLYGYTF
TRBJ1-2 | - | - | TRBV28 | TGTGCCAGCAGTTTCCCCAATGTGAGATATGGCTACACCTTC | CASSFPNVRYGYTF
TRBJ1-1 | - | - | TRBV9 | TGTGCCAGCAGCGGGATGAACACTGAAGCTTTCTTT | CASSGMNTEAFF
TRBJ2-7 | - | TRBD2 | TRBV25-1 | TGTGCCAGCAGTGATTATTTTAGGACTAGCGGGGTCTACGAGCAGTACTTC | CASSDYFRTSGVYEQYF
TRBJ2-5 | - | TRBD2 | TRBV7-3 | TGTGCCAGCAGCCCCCCGGGACTAGCGGGGGGGGACCAAGAGACCCAGTACTTC | CASSPPGLAGGDQETQYF
TRBJ1-1 | - | - | TRBV6-5 | TGTGCCAGCAGGAAAACCCATGCAAACACTGAAGCTTTCTTT | CASRKTHANTEAFF
TRBJ1-1 | - | - | TRBV7-2 | TGTGCCAGCAGCTTAGATTTGTTGGGACTAAGATTCAACACTGAAGCTTTCTTT | CASSLDLLGLRFNTEAFF
TRBJ2-2 | - | - | TRBV9 | TGTGCCAGCAGCGTAGCCGCGTCCACCGGGGAGCTGTTTTTT | CASSVAASTGELFF
TRBJ2-7 | - | TRBD1 | TRBV7-6 | TGTGCCAGCAGCTTAGCTCCTGACAGGGCTCTCAGCTCCTACGAGCAGTACTTC | CASSLAPDRALSSYEQYF